Each of the 4 T cell receptor beta chains below was sequenced from the same sample in a study of T cell repertoires in aging, cancer and after chemotherapy. TCR beta rearrangements were amplified from peripheral blood genomic DNA. Rearranged V-D-J TRB sequences were amplified with a mixed TRB-A/B primer pool. TCRdb ran MiXCR on the multiplex PCR reads and lists one entry per CDR3 protein. Of over 8,500 distinct CDR3 sequences listed, 30% to 40% are singletons. The sequenced sample consisted of blood. These receptors were obtained from a human donor in good health.

This clonotype was recorded a few times. The chain is built from TRBV27 and TRBJ2-7; D might be TRBD2 (7 bases). V was trimmed by 5 bases and J by 4 bases, leaving 27 bases between them. Germline CDR1 and CDR2: MNHEY and SMNVEV (reference sequence). The CDR3 runs 18 residues. CDR3 in amino acids: CASSLRGGNKAGEYEQYF. CDR3 DNA sequence: TGTGCCAGCAGTCTAAGGGGGGGGAACAAGGCGGGAGAATACGAGCAGTACTTC.

The chain joins TRBV29-1 to TRBJ2-3; 9 bases fit TRBD1. Per the germline V gene, CDR1 is SQVTM and CDR2 is ANQGSEA. V shed 7 bases and J 3 bases; nucleotides not matched to a gene: 8. The CDR3 sequence is 14 residues long. The CDR3 DNA reads as TGCAGCGCCGGAGCCGGACAGGGGACAGATACGCAGTATTTT. Translation: CSAGAGQGTDTQYF.

CDR3 nucleotides: TGTGCCAGCACTCACAGGGGGCACACAGATACGCAGTATTTT. Its translation: CASTHRGHTDTQYF. V gene TRBV12-3 or TRBV12-4 combines with J gene TRBJ2-3; 9 nucleotides line up with TRBD1. The CDR3 is 14 amino acids. Unmatched junction bases numbered 4, after V lost 7 bases and J lost 2 bases.

J is TRBJ2-2 and V is TRBV19, with D perhaps TRBD1 (5 bases). The V end lost 10 bases, the J end lost 6 bases, and 12 bases lay between the germline ends. The CDR3 runs to 12 residues. Germline V lookup: CDR1 LNHDA, CDR2 SQIVND (reference sequence). DNA of the CDR3: TGTGCCACAAGTAGGGGTCCCGGGGAGCTGTTTTTT. Translating gives CATSRGPGELFF.